This T cell receptor (beta chain) came from a study of shared clonotypes between healthy human individuals. Study-level points and caveats: A reduction in generation probabilities was seen for non-shared clonotypes relative to those shared by all four donors.

Method: immunoSEQ multiplex PCR; TCRdb's copy keeps in-frame clones and lacks some. This sample has 1.4 million or so clones, with 98% found just once. Germline V gene sequence: CDR1 SGHRS, CDR2 YFSETQ. Trimming at V came to 0 bases and at J to 4 bases, leaving 6 bases not matched to a gene. The CDR3 extends over 15 amino acids. Concerning this clone: Its antigen is unknown.

The TCR sequence derives from a man younger than 40 in good health. Sequencing was performed on naive CD4+ T cells sorted from blood. Documented subset: CD45RA+ positively selected. The rearrangement uses TRBV5-1 and TRBJ1-1; 7 bases line up with TRBD1. CDR3 nucleotides: TGCGCCAGCAGCTTGGGACAGGGTATGAGCACTGAAGCTTTCTTT. This gives the protein CASSLGQGMSTEAFF.